This is a list of T cell receptor beta chains from one sample in a study of T-cell reconstitution after alpha-beta-depleted transplantation in children. TCRdb recomputed calls from the PCR reads with MiXCR, one row per CDR3 protein. In the table there are around 87,000 distinct CDR3 sequences, 7% to 10% of which are singletons. The sample was PBMCs from the stem cell graft donor, taken from the stem cell graft. Source of these receptors: a human donor who donated a stem cell graft to a child with congenital amegakaryocytic thrombocytopenia. The CDR3 runs from the conserved cysteine through the conserved F or W. Fields, in order: J gene, clone size, CDR3 length, V gene, D gene, CDR3 protein, CDR3 DNA. D genes are given only for firm matches. Size is omitted from some rows. Given values are once, few, many or a class for expanded clones.

TRBJ2-3,many,13,TRBV20-1,NA,CSARETLTDTQYF,TGCAGTGCTAGGGAGACTCTCACAGATACGCAGTATTTT
TRBJ2-5,NA,13,TRBV2,NA,CASSESGTLNKYF,TGTGCCAGCAGTGAATCAGGAACCCTCAACAAGTACTTC
TRBJ1-2,many,13,TRBV7-9,NA,CASSLEANYGYTF,TGTGCCAGCAGCTTAGAGGCGAACTATGGCTACACCTTC
TRBJ2-3,many,14,TRBV20-1,NA,CSAVWGVKADTQYF,TGCAGTGCTGTATGGGGGGTGAAGGCAGATACGCAGTATTTT
TRBJ2-7,many,14,TRBV4-1,NA,CASSRLPASYEQYF,TGCGCCAGCAGCCGTCTACCCGCCTCCTACGAGCAGTACTTC
TRBJ1-6,many,14,TRBV9,NA,CASSVVASNSPLHF,TGTGCCAGCAGCGTAGTGGCATCCAATTCACCCCTCCACTTT
TRBJ2-2,many,15,TRBV5-1,NA,CASSLKGENTGELFF,TGCGCCAGCAGCTTGAAGGGAGAGAACACCGGGGAGCTGTTTTTT
TRBJ1-2,many,15,TRBV7-2,TRBD1,CASSTGTGRHYGYTF,TGTGCCAGCAGCACCGGGACAGGGAGGCACTATGGCTACACCTTC
TRBJ1-1,many,12,TRBV20-1,NA,CSASRQNTEAFF,TGCAGTGCTAGTCGTCAGAACACTGAAGCTTTCTTT
TRBJ2-7,many,11,TRBV5-1,NA,CASSLRGEQYF,TGCGCCAGCAGCCTGAGGGGTGAGCAGTACTTC
TRBJ1-2,many,9,TRBV29-1,NA,CSVDWGETF,TGCAGCGTTGATTGGGGAGAGACCTTC
TRBJ2-7,many,13,TRBV12-3/TRBV12-4,TRBD1,CASSRGQPYEQYF,TGTGCCAGCAGCCGGGGACAGCCTTACGAGCAGTACTTC
TRBJ2-7,many,11,TRBV19,TRBD2,CASRSGDEQYF,TGTGCCAGTAGGAGCGGGGACGAGCAGTACTTC
TRBJ2-7,many,13,TRBV12-3/TRBV12-4,NA,CASTARGAREQYF,TGTGCCAGCACAGCAAGGGGGGCGCGAGAGCAGTACTTC
TRBJ2-7,many,15,TRBV12-3/TRBV12-4,TRBD1,CASSPGTGSSYEQYF,TGTGCCAGCAGTCCGGGGACAGGTAGCTCCTACGAGCAGTACTTC
TRBJ1-3,few,16,TRBV20-1,NA,CSAREIGQNSGNTIYF,TGCAGTGCTAGAGAAATCGGCCAGAACTCAGGAAACACCATATATTTT
TRBJ2-4,many,14,TRBV2,TRBD2,CASGGGGTKNIQYF,TGTGCCAGCGGTGGCGGGGGGACCAAAAACATTCAGTACTTC
TRBJ2-3,many,12,TRBV2,NA,CASTSRTDTQYF,TGTGCCAGCACCAGCCGCACAGATACGCAGTATTTT
TRBJ2-5,many,14,TRBV7-2,TRBD2,CASSYGRALETQYF,TGTGCCAGCAGCTACGGGAGGGCCTTGGAGACCCAGTACTTC
TRBJ2-4,many,15,TRBV20-1,NA,CSARGSSVAKNIQYF,TGCAGTGCTAGAGGATCAAGCGTGGCCAAAAACATTCAGTACTTC
TRBJ2-3,many,13,TRBV6-6,NA,CALGTGSTDTQYF,TGTGCTCTCGGGACGGGGAGCACAGATACGCAGTATTTT
TRBJ2-7,many,15,TRBV27,NA,CASSPVGRTGYEQYF,TGTGCCAGCAGCCCCGTAGGCCGGACGGGATACGAGCAGTACTTC
TRBJ2-7,many,15,TRBV16,NA,CASSQQTAEIYEQYF,TGTGCCAGCAGCCAACAGACAGCTGAAATCTACGAGCAGTACTTC
TRBJ2-5,many,13,TRBV9,NA,CASSVAGQETQYF,TGTGCCAGCAGCGTTGCTGGGCAAGAGACCCAGTACTTC
TRBJ2-1,many,15,TRBV7-2,TRBD2,CASSFGAGYSYEQFF,TGTGCCAGCAGCTTTGGAGCGGGATACTCCTATGAGCAGTTCTTC
TRBJ2-5,many,14,TRBV20-1,NA,CSANSGGPQETQYF,TGCAGTGCTAACAGTGGGGGACCCCAAGAGACCCAGTACTTC
TRBJ1-1,many,13,TRBV29-1,NA,CSGEDSPNTEAFF,TGCAGCGGGGAGGACAGTCCCAACACTGAAGCTTTCTTT
TRBJ2-2,many,15,TRBV7-2,NA,CASSSLPASAGELFF,TGTGCCAGCAGCTCCCTTCCGGCTAGCGCCGGGGAGCTGTTTTTT
TRBJ2-2,many,14,TRBV29-1,TRBD2,CSARTSGGTGELFF,TGCAGCGCTAGGACTAGCGGGGGCACCGGGGAGCTGTTTTTT
TRBJ2-3,many,14,TRBV5-1,NA,CASSIGTTTDTQYF,TGCGCCAGCAGCATCGGGACCACCACAGATACGCAGTATTTT
TRBJ2-5,many,16,TRBV29-1,NA,CSVEGFTGQYQETQYF,TGCAGCGTTGAGGGGTTTACCGGACAGTACCAAGAGACCCAGTACTTC
TRBJ1-1,many,13,TRBV20-1,NA,CSARAGMNTEAFF,TGCAGTGCTAGGGCAGGCATGAACACTGAAGCTTTCTTT
TRBJ1-5,medium-sized,13,TRBV20-1,NA,CSAYGGGNQPQHF,TGCAGTGCTTATGGAGGGGGCAATCAGCCCCAGCATTTT
TRBJ1-4,many,12,TRBV28,NA,CASSRYNEKLFF,TGTGCCAGCAGCCGGTATAATGAAAAACTGTTTTTT
TRBJ2-7,many,21,TRBV28,NA,CASSSPSNWGGHGYKAYEQYF,TGTGCCAGCAGTTCCCCCTCCAATTGGGGGGGACATGGGTATAAGGCTTACGAGCAGTACTTC
TRBJ1-3,many,17,TRBV20-1,NA,CSARDERGVRPGNTIYF,TGCAGTGCTAGAGATGAAAGGGGTGTTCGTCCTGGAAACACCATATATTTT
TRBJ2-1,many,13,TRBV24-1,NA,CATSDYTGPERFF,TGTGCCACCAGTGATTACACAGGGCCCGAGCGGTTCTTC
TRBJ1-6,many,14,TRBV5-1,NA,CASSLDGLNSPLHF,TGCGCCAGCAGCTTGGACGGCTTAAATTCACCCCTCCACTTT
TRBJ2-7,many,13,TRBV5-6,TRBD1,CASSFGTDYEQYF,TGTGCCAGCAGCTTCGGGACAGACTACGAGCAGTACTTC
TRBJ2-5,NA,11,TRBV28,NA,CASSDGWTQYF,TGTGCCAGCAGTGATGGGTGGACCCAGTACTTC
TRBJ1-1,NA,14,TRBV6-1,NA,CASSPSPVSLEAFF,TGTGCCAGCAGTCCCAGCCCAGTGAGCCTTGAAGCTTTCTTT
TRBJ1-2,many,16,TRBV12-3/TRBV12-4,TRBD1,CASSSRQGATDYGYTF,TGTGCCAGCAGTTCCCGACAGGGGGCAACTGACTATGGCTACACCTTC
TRBJ2-3,NA,18,TRBV6-2/TRBV6-3,NA,CASSPSAGGGLATDTQYF,TGTGCCAGCAGTCCTTCCGCCGGGGGCGGTCTAGCGACAGATACGCAGTATTTT
TRBJ2-4,many,17,TRBV5-1,NA,CASSRDPPSGAKNIQYF,TGCGCCAGCAGCCGGGACCCCCCGAGTGGGGCCAAAAACATTCAGTACTTC
TRBJ2-1,many,15,TRBV5-5,TRBD2,CASSFRPGLDREQFF,TGTGCCAGCAGCTTCCGACCGGGACTAGATCGCGAGCAGTTCTTC
TRBJ1-3,many,14,TRBV12-3/TRBV12-4,TRBD1,CASSFAGGGNTIYF,TGTGCCAGCAGCTTTGCAGGGGGTGGAAACACCATATATTTT